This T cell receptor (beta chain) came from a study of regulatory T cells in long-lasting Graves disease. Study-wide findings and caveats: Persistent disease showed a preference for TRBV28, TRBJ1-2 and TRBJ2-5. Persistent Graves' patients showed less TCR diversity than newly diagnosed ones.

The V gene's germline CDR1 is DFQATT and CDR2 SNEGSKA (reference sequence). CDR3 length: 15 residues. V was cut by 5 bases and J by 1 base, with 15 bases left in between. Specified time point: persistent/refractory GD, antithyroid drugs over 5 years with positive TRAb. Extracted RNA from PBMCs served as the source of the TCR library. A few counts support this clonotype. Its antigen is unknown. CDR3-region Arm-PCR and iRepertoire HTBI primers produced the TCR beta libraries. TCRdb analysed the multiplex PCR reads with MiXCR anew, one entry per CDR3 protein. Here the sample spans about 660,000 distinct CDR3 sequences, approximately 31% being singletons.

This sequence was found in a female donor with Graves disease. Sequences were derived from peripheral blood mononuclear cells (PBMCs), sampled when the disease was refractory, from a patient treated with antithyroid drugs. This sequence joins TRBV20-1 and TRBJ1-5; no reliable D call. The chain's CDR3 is CSAPDPRLSNQPQHF. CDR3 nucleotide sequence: TGCAGTGCTCCTGATCCTCGCCTCAGCAATCAGCCCCAGCATTTT.